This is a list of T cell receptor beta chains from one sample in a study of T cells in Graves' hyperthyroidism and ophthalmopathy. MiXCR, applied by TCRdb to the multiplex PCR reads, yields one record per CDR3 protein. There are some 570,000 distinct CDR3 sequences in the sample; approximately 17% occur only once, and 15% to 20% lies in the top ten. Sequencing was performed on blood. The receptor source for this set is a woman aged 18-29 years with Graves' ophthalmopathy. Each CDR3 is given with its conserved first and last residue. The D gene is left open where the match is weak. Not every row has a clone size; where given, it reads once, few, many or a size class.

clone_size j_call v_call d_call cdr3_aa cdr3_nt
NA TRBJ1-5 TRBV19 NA CASSRGTDLSQPQHF TGTGCCAGTAGTCGCGGGACGGATCTTTCCCAGCCCCAGCATTTT
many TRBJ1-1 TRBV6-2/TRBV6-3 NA CASSWGGNAEAFF TGTGCCAGCAGCTGGGGGGGGAACGCTGAAGCTTTCTTT
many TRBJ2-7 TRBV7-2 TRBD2 CASSLVLAGNYEQYF TGTGCCAGCAGCTTAGTACTAGCGGGGAACTACGAGCAGTACTTC
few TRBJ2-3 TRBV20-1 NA CSHNPGRISTQYF TGCAGTCATAACCCAGGGAGGATTTCGACGCAGTATTTT
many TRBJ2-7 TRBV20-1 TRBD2 CSAHSVTSGSHYEQYF TGCAGTGCCCACTCCGTGACTAGCGGGAGTCACTACGAGCAGTACTTC
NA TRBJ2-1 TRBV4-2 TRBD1 CASSPLGTGDNEQFF TGTGCCAGCAGCCCCCTAGGGACAGGGGACAATGAGCAGTTCTTC
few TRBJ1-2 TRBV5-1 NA CASSLDVLGEGYTF TGCGCCAGCAGCTTGGACGTTTTGGGAGAGGGCTACACCTTC
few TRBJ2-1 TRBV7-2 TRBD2 CASSLEYGGEFF TGTGCCAGCAGCTTAGAATACGGGGGGGAGTTCTTC
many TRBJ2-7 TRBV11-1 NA CASSSLAYEQYF TGTGCCAGCAGCTCGCTCGCCTACGAGCAGTACTTC
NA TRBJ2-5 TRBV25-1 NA CASSEIGGVSGGAETQYF TGTGCCAGCAGTGAGATTGGGGGCGTTTCGGGAGGCGCGGAGACCCAGTACTTC
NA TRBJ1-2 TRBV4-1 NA CASSQREQPNYGYTF TGCGCCAGCAGCCAGCGGGAGCAACCTAACTATGGCTACACCTTC
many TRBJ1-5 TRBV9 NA CASSVDGTGNQPQHF TGTGCCAGCAGCGTAGATGGTACGGGGAATCAGCCCCAGCATTTT
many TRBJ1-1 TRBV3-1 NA CASSQGRQPNTEAFF TGTGCCAGCAGCCAAGGTCGCCAGCCGAACACTGAAGCTTTCTTT
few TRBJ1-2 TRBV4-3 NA CASSTPSGWGYTF TGCGCCAGCAGCACACCCTCAGGGTGGGGCTACACCTTC
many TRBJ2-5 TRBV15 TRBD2 CATSRETGLIAETQYF TGTGCCACCAGCAGAGAGACGGGACTAATTGCCGAGACCCAGTACTTC
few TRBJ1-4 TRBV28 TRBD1 CASSRQGHEKLFF TGTGCCAGCAGTAGACAGGGACATGAAAAACTGTTTTTT
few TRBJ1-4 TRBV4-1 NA CASRGGPKKNLGLPEKLFF TGCGCCAGCAGGGGGGGACCTAAAAAAAACCTGGGTTTACCGGAAAAACTGTTTTTT
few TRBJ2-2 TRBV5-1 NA CASSLERVNTGELFF TGCGCCAGCAGCTTGGAGAGGGTTAACACCGGGGAGCTGTTTTTT
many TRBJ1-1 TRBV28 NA CATSVVGRAEAFF TGTGCCACCTCAGTGGTGGGTAGGGCTGAAGCTTTCTTT
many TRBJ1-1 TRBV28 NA CASSRTVRGNTEAFF TGTGCCAGCAGCCGGACAGTGAGAGGGAACACTGAAGCTTTCTTT
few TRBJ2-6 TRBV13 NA CASSNYRVSGANVLTF TGTGCCAGCAGCAATTACAGGGTCTCTGGGGCCAACGTCCTGACTTTC
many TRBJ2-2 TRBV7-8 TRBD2 CASSLNAGGTGELFF TGTGCCAGCAGCTTAAACGCGGGAGGTACCGGGGAGCTGTTTTTT
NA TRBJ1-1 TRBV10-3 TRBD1 CAISLDRGWTEAFF TGTGCCATCAGTCTGGACAGGGGATGGACTGAAGCTTTCTTT
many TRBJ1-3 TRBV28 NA CASSPQEPGNTIYF TGTGCCAGCAGTCCTCAGGAACCTGGAAACACCATATATTTT
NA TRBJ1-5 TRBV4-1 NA CASSQDHTQPQHF TGCGCCAGCAGCCAAGATCACACTCAGCCCCAGCATTTT
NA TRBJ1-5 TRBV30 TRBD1 CAWSVRTGGDQPQHF TGTGCCTGGAGTGTTAGGACAGGGGGCGATCAGCCCCAGCATTTT
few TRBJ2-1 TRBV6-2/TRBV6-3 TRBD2 CASMRTSRGYNEQFF TGTGCCAGCATGAGGACTAGTCGGGGGTACAATGAGCAGTTCTTC
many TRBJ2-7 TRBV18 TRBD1 CASSPRQGNSYEQYF TGTGCCAGCTCACCACGACAGGGAAACTCCTACGAGCAGTACTTC
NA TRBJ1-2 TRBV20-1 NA CSARDSFPDGYTF TGCAGTGCTAGAGATTCTTTTCCGGATGGCTACACCTTC
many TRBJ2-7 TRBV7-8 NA CASSSPQGRFSYEQYF TGTGCCAGCAGCTCGCCACAGGGACGCTTCTCCTACGAGCAGTACTTC
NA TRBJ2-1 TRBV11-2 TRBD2 CASSSRRLAGAADEQFF TGTGCCAGCAGCTCGCGTCGGCTAGCGGGAGCGGCGGATGAGCAGTTCTTC
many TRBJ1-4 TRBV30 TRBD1 CAWSAGQGLNEKLFF TGTGCCTGGAGTGCGGGACAGGGGCTTAATGAAAAACTGTTTTTT
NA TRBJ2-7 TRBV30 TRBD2 CAWSRLAGGTRYEQYF TGTGCCTGGAGTCGACTAGCGGGGGGTACAAGGTACGAGCAGTACTTC
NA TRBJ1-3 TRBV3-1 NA CASSRLDSGNTIYF TGTGCCAGCAGCCGATTGGACTCTGGAAACACCATATATTTT
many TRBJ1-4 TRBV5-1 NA CASSGTGFEDEKLFF TGCGCCAGCAGCGGAACAGGGTTTGAGGATGAAAAACTGTTTTTT
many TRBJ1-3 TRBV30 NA CAWGQRGNTIYF TGTGCCTGGGGTCAGCGGGGAAACACCATATATTTT
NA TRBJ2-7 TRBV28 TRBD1 CASSGSGQGADGTYEQYF TGTGCCAGCTCAGGGTCGGGACAGGGGGCCGACGGAACCTACGAGCAGTACTTC
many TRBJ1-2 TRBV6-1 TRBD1 CASSERDRGYGYTF TGTGCCAGCAGTGAACGGGACAGGGGCTATGGCTACACCTTC
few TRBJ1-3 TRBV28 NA CASSWAERNTIYF TGTGCCAGCAGCTGGGCAGAGCGAAACACCATATATTTT
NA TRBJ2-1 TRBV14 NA CASSLIQFYEQFF TGTGCCAGCAGCCTAATACAGTTTTATGAGCAGTTCTTC
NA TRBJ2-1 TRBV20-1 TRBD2 CSARVDSAGGHSYNEQFF TGCAGTGCTAGAGTAGATAGCGCGGGAGGACATTCCTACAATGAGCAGTTCTTC
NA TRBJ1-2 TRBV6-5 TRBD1 CASSSIPGQGAEGYTF TGTGCCAGCAGTTCCATCCCGGGACAGGGGGCAGAAGGCTACACCTTC
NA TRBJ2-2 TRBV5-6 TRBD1 CASSYLGTANTGELFF TGTGCCAGCAGCTACCTGGGGACAGCGAACACCGGGGAGCTGTTTTTT
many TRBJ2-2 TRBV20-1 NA CSARVPATNTGELFF TGCAGTGCTAGGGTTCCGGCAACGAACACCGGGGAGCTGTTTTTT
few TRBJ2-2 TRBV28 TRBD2 CASSPPLGGARTGELFF TGTGCCAGCAGTCCCCCGTTGGGAGGGGCCCGCACCGGGGAGCTGTTTTTT
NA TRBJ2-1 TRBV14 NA CASSQLSSYNEQFF TGTGCCAGCAGCCAACTTAGCTCCTACAATGAGCAGTTCTTC
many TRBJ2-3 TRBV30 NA CAWESSTDTQYF TGTGCCTGGGAAAGCAGCACAGATACGCAGTATTTT
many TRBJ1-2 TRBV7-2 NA CASSLASGQNYGYTF TGTGCCAGCAGCTTAGCGTCCGGACAGAACTATGGCTACACCTTC
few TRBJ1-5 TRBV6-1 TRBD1 CASSVTGTGNQPQHF TGTGCCAGCAGTGTTACCGGGACAGGGAATCAGCCCCAGCATTTT
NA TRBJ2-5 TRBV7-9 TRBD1 CASSNRQGVKETQYF TGTGCCAGCAGCAACCGACAGGGGGTAAAGGAGACCCAGTACTTC
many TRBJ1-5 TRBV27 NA CASSPTDRLNQPQHF TGTGCCAGCAGTCCCACCGACAGACTCAATCAGCCCCAGCATTTT
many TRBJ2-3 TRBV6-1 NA CASIGPSTDTQYF TGTGCCAGCATCGGACCGAGCACAGATACGCAGTATTTT
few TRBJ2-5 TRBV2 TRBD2 CASRPESGVGETQYF TGTGCCAGCCGGCCGGAAAGCGGGGTGGGAGAGACCCAGTACTTC